A selection of T cell receptor beta chains follows, all from one sample in a study of cytomegalovirus exposure and HLA in healthy donors. The table came from immunoSEQ multiplex PCR; TCRdb's copy has only in-frame clones and leaves some out. The sample carries 50,000 to 70,000 clones, roughly 75% recorded once. Sequenced: PBMCs. Receptor source: a man aged 25 to 40 in good health and CMV-seropositive. CDR3s include the opening cysteine and the closing phenylalanine or tryptophan. A D gene is named only where the DNA matches it firmly. The size entry is marked missing in some rows and otherwise reads once, few, many or a size class.

D	J	V	size	CDR3	DNA
.	TRBJ2-7	TRBV7-2	.	CASSIPIYRSSYEQYF	TGTGCCAGCTCCATCCCGATCTACAGGAGCTCCTACGAGCAGTACTTC
TRBD2	TRBJ2-3	TRBV6-4	.	CASSGSGGADTQYF	TGTGCCAGCAGTGGAAGCGGGGGGGCAGATACGCAGTATTTT
TRBD1	TRBJ2-2	TRBV7-7	.	CASSPRTGTNTGELFF	TGTGCCAGCAGCCCTCGGACAGGGACGAACACCGGGGAGCTGTTTTTT
.	TRBJ1-2	TRBV7-9	.	CASSLDLNYGYTF	TGTGCCAGCAGCTTAGATCTTAACTATGGCTACACCTTC
TRBD1	TRBJ1-1	TRBV27	.	CASNPGQGWGNTEAFF	TGTGCCAGCAATCCGGGACAGGGCTGGGGGAACACTGAAGCTTTCTTT
.	TRBJ2-7	TRBV7-9	.	CASSFALRGEQYF	TGTGCCAGCAGCTTTGCTTTAAGGGGCGAGCAGTACTTC
TRBD1	TRBJ1-6	TRBV7-2	.	CASSLDRGFSPLHF	TGTGCCAGCAGCTTAGACAGGGGGTTTTCACCCCTCCACTTT
.	TRBJ2-3	TRBV4-2	few	CASSPGGGQEDTQYF	TGTGCCAGCAGCCCTGGGGGGGGGCAGGAAGATACGCAGTATTTT
.	TRBJ2-1	TRBV12-1	.	CASSHEASGDSSYNEQFF	TGTGCCAGCAGCCATGAGGCTAGCGGGGACAGCTCCTACAATGAGCAGTTCTTC
TRBD1	TRBJ1-4	TRBV9	.	CASSEGQGKEKLFF	TGTGCCAGCAGCGAGGGACAGGGGAAGGAAAAACTGTTTTTT
TRBD2	TRBJ2-6	TRBV4-2	.	CASSRGGSSGANVLTF	TGTGCCAGCAGCCGCGGGGGGTCCTCTGGGGCCAACGTCCTGACTTTC
.	TRBJ2-7	TRBV11-1	.	CASSPRGPHEQYF	TGTGCCAGCAGCCCTAGAGGCCCACACGAGCAGTACTTC
TRBD1	TRBJ1-3	TRBV5-4	.	CASSPGQGSSGNTIYF	TGTGCCAGCAGCCCGGGACAGGGAAGCTCTGGAAACACCATATATTTT
.	TRBJ1-1	TRBV5-5	few	CASSGTGSGDMAFF	TGTGCCAGCAGCGGGACGGGGTCAGGGGATATGGCTTTCTTT
TRBD1	TRBJ1-2	TRBV19	.	CASSAPGQGFYGYTF	TGTGCCAGTAGTGCTCCGGGACAGGGATTCTATGGCTACACCTTC
.	TRBJ2-3	TRBV7-8	.	CASSLAPTGSTQYF	TGTGCCAGCAGCTTAGCGCCCACAGGGAGCACGCAGTATTTT
TRBD1	TRBJ2-5	TRBV10-3	.	CAISPGQGAREQYF	TGTGCCATCAGCCCGGGACAGGGGGCCCGGGAGCAGTACTTC